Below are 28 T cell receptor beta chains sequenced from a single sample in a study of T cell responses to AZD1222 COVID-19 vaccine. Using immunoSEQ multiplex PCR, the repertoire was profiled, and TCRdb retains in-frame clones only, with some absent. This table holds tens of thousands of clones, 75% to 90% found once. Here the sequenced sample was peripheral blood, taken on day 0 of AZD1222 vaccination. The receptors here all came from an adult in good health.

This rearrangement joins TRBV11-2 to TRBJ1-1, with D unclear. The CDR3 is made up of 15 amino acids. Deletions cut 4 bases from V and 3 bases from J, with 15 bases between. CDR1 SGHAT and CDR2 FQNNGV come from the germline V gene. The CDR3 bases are TGTGCCAGCAGCTCCCCCCCGGGTTTCGACACTGAAGCTTTCTTT. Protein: CASSSPPGFDTEAFF.

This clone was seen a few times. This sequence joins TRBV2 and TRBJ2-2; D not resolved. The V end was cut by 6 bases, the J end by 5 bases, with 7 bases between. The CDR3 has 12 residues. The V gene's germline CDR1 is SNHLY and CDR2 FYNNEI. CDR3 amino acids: CASSLETGELFF. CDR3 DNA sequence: TGTGCCAGCAGCCTCGAAACCGGGGAGCTGTTTTTT.

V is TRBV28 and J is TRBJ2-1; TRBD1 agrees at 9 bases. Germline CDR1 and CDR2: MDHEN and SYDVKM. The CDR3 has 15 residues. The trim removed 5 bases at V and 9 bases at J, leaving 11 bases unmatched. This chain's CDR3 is CASSLTRTGVGEQFF. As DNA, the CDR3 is TGTGCCAGCAGTCTCACCCGGACAGGGGTTGGTGAGCAGTTCTTC.

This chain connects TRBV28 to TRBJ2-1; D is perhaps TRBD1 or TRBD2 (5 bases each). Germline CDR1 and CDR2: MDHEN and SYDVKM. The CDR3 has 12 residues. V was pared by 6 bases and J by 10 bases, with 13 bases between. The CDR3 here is CASSIPGTEQFF. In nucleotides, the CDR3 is TGTGCCAGCAGCATTCCCGGGACGGAGCAGTTCTTC.

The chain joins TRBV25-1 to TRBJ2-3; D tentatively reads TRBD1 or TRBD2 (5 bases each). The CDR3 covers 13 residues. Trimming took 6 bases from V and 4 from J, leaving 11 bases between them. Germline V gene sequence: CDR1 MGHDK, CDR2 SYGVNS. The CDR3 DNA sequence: TGTGCCAGCAGAGAGGGGTTTTCAGATACGCAGTATTTT. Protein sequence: CASREGFSDTQYF.

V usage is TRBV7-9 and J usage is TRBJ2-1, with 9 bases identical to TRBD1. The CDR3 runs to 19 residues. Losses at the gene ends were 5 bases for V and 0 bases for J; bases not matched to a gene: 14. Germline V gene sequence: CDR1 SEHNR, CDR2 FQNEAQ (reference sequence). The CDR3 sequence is CASSELGTGKGVSYNEQFF. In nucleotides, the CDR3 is TGTGCCAGCAGCGAGCTTGGGACAGGGAAAGGGGTCTCCTACAATGAGCAGTTCTTC.

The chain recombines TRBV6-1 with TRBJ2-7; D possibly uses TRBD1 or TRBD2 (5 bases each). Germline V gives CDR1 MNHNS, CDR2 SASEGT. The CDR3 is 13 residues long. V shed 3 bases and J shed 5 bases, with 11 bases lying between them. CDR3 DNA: TGTGCCAGCAGTGATACGGGGCTGGACGAGCAGTACTTC. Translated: CASSDTGLDEQYF.

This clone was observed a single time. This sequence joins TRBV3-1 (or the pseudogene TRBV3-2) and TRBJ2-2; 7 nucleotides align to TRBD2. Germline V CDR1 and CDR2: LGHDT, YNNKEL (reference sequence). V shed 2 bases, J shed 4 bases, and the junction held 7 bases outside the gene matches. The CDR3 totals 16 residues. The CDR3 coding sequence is TGTGCCAGCAGCCAATCAGTGACTAGCTTCACCGGGGAGCTGTTTTTT. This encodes CASSQSVTSFTGELFF.

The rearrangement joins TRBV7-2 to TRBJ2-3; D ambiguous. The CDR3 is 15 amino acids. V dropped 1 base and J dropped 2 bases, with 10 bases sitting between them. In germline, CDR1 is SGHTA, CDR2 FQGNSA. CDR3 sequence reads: CASSLGGASTDTQYF. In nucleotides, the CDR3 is TGTGCCAGCAGCTTAGGTGGAGCCTCCACAGATACGCAGTATTTT.

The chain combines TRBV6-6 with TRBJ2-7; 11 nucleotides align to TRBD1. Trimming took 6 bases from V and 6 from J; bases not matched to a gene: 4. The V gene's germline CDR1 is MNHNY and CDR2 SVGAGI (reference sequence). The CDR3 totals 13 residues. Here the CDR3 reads CASRRDRGSEQYF. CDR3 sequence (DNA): TGTGCCAGCAGGCGGGACAGGGGGTCCGAGCAGTACTTC.

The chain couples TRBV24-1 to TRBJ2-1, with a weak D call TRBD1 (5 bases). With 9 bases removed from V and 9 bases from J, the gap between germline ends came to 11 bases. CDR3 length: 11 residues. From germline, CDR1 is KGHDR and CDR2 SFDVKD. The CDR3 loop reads CATLSRGEQFF. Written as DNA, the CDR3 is TGTGCCACCCTATCAAGGGGTGAGCAGTTCTTC.

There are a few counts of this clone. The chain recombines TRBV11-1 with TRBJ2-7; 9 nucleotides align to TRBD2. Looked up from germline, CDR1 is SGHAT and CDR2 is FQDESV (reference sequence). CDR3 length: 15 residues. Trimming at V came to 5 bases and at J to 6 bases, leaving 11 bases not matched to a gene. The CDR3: CASSIDLAGTSEQYF. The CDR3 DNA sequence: TGTGCCAGCAGCATCGATCTAGCGGGAACCTCCGAGCAGTACTTC.

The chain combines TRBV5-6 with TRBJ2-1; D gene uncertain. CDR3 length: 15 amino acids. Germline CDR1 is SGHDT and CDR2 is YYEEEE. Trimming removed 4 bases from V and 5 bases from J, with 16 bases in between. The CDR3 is CASSRPRSRNNEQFF. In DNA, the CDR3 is TGTGCCAGCAGCCGACCACGCTCTAGAAACAATGAGCAGTTCTTC.

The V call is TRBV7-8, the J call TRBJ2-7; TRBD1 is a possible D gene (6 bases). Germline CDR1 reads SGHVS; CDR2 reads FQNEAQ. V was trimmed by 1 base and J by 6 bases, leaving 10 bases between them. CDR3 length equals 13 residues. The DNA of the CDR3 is TGTGCCAGCAGCTTAGATCAGGGGCCCGAGCAGTACTTC. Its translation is CASSLDQGPEQYF.

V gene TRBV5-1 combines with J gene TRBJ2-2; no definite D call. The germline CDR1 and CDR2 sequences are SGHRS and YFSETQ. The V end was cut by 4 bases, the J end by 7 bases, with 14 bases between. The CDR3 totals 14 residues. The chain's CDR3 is CASSPDPAGGELFF. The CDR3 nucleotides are TGCGCCAGCAGCCCAGACCCCGCCGGCGGGGAGCTGTTTTTT.

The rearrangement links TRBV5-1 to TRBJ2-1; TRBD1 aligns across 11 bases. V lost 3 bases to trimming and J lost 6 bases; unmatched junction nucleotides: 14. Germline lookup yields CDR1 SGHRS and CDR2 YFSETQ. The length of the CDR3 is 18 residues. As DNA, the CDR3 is TGCGCCAGCAGCTCCTCACCCTGGGGACAGGGGGGGATCAATGAGCAGTTCTTC. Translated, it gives CASSSSPWGQGGINEQFF.

The CDR3 DNA sequence: TGTGCCAGCAGAACCAACTCTGACAGCAAGGGCTACACCTTC. This gives the protein CASRTNSDSKGYTF. The chain has TRBV6-6 and TRBJ1-2; the D gene is possibly TRBD1 (5 bases). This CDR3 region has 14 residues. From germline, CDR1 is MNHNY and CDR2 SVGAGI (reference sequence). The germline V and J ends were trimmed by 6 bases and 8 bases, with 19 bases remaining between them.

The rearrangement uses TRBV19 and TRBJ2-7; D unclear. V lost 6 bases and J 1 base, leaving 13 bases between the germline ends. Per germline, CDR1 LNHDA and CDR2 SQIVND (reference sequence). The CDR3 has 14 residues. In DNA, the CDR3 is TGTGCCAGTAGCGGACGGATTCCTTCCTACGAGCAGTACTTC. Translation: CASSGRIPSYEQYF.

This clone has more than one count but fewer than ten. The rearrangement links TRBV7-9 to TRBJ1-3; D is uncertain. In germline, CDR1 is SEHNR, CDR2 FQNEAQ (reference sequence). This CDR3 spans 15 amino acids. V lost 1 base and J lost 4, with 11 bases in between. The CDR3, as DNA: TGTGCCAGCAGCTTAGTTAGTGGTAACGGAAACACCATATATTTT. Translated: CASSLVSGNGNTIYF.

This CDR3 reads CASSSTNTEAFF. The CDR3 DNA is TGTGCCAGCAGCTCCACGAACACTGAAGCTTTCTTT. This chain links TRBV7-2 with TRBJ1-1; D gene uncertain. Germline V gives CDR1 SGHTA, CDR2 FQGNSA. The V and J ends lost 4 bases and 1 base respectively, with 4 bases between them. This CDR3 is 12 amino acids long.

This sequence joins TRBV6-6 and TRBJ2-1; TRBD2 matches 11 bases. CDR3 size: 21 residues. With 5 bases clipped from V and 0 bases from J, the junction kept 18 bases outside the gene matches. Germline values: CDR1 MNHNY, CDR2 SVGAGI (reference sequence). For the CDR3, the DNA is TGTGCCAGCAGTCCCTCCGGTGCTAGCGGGAGGCCTAGGAGCTCCTACAATGAGCAGTTCTTC. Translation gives CASSPSGASGRPRSSYNEQFF.

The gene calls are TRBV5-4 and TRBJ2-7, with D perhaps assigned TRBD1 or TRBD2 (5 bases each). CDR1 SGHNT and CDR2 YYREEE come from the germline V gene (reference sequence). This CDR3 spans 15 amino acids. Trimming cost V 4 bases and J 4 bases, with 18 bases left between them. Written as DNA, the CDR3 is TGTGCCAGCAGCACCATGGCAGGGAGTTTTTACGAGCAGTACTTC. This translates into CASSTMAGSFYEQYF.

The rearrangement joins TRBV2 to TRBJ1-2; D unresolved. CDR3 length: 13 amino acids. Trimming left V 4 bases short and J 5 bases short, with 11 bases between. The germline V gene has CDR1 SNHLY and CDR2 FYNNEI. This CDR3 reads CASSVEENYGYTF. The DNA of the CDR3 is TGTGCCAGCAGTGTTGAAGAAAATTATGGCTACACCTTC.

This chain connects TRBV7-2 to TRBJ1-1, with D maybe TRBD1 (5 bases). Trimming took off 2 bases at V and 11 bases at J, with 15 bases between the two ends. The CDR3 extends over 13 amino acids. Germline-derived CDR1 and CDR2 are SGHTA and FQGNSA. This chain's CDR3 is CASSLYSGVRAFF. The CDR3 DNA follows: TGTGCCAGCAGCTTATATTCGGGGGTGCGGGCTTTCTTT.

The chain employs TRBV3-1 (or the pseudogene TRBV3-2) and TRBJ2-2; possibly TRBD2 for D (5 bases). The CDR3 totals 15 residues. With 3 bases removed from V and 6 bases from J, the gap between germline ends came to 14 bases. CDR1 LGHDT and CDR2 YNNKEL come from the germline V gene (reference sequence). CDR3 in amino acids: CASSHLERAAGELFF. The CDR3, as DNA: TGTGCCAGCAGCCATCTAGAGAGGGCGGCCGGGGAGCTGTTTTTT.

CDR3 in DNA: TGTGCCAGCAGCCTCGGAGGGCCTCGACCCTACGAGCAGTACTTC. Translating gives CASSLGGPRPYEQYF. V usage is TRBV28 and J usage is TRBJ2-7; D perhaps matches TRBD2 (6 bases). Germline V gene sequence: CDR1 MDHEN, CDR2 SYDVKM. Trimming removed 6 bases from V and 2 bases from J, with 17 bases in between. The CDR3 covers 15 residues.

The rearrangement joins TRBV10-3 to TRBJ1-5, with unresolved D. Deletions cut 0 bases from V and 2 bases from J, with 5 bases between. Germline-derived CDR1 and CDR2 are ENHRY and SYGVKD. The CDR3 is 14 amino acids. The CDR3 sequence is CAISESKGNQPQHF. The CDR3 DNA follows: TGTGCCATCAGTGAGTCAAAGGGCAATCAGCCCCAGCATTTT.

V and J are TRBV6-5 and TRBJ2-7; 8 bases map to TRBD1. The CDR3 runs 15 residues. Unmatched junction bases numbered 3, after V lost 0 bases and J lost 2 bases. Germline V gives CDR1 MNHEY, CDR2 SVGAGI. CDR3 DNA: TGTGCCAGCAGTTACTCAGGACAGGGCCCCTACGAGCAGTACTTC. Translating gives CASSYSGQGPYEQYF.